This entry features one T cell receptor (beta chain) sequence. The specificity of this receptor is unknown. Base qualities are not provided; no much larger clone lies one nucleotide away. Enrolling through a virtual design, the prospective study's participants ranged in age from roughly 18 to 90 years and lived across 24 United States geographic areas. To assign participants to cohorts, the prospective study relied on clinical history that participants themselves reported in a screening survey and a study questionnaire. Exposed participants had been in contact, within 2 weeks of entering the study, with a person who had a PCR-confirmed or clinician-diagnosed case of COVID-19. In the prospective study, whole blood, serum and a nasopharyngeal or oropharyngeal swab were collected from each participant by mobile phlebotomists. Participants in the prospective study had the option to provide additional blood draws and questionnaires over an approximately 2-month period. Prospective study blood samples were shipped either frozen or at room temperature before DNA extraction.

The data belong to a study of blood T cell repertoires in COVID-19 (dated by TCRdb to 2018 to 2020). The study in broad terms: Collaborator samples came from the United States, Italy and Spain and covered acute and convalescent phases of COVID-19. The samples were drawn from the first 160 participants of the ongoing ImmuneRACE study and from 950 to 1,500 subjects provided by 6 global collaborators. The dataset comprised deeply sampled blood TCRbeta repertoires from subjects exposed to, actively infected with, or recovered from COVID-19. The repertoires were released in a freely available public database meant as a resource for research on the immune response to SARS-CoV-2. Nearly every sample came with metadata listing a de-identified subject ID, COVID-19 status, age in years and sex. Where available, HLA class I and class II types were obtained from metadata supplied by the sample provider rather than from assay-based typing. The prospective study material was composed of cDNA or gDNA derived from T cells, B-cell-depleted T cells, or PBMCs.

The CDR3 goes from the cysteine to the phenylalanine over 16 residues. The only DNA kept is the CDR3, 48 bases in frame from the first base. CDR1 and CDR2, per the germline V gene, are SGDLS and YYNGEE. Compared with germline, V lacks 4 bases and J lacks 5 bases; bases without a gene match: 13. TCRbeta CDR3 regions were amplified from genomic DNA using the immunoSEQ Assay, a bias-controlled multiplex PCR. The study's processing was this. The number of nucleated cells in each sample was estimated by amplification of reference gene primers within the assay. To quantify the absolute abundance of each unique TCRbeta CDR3 rearrangement, sequence reads were collapsed and filtered. For each sample, productive Simpson clonality was calculated as the square root of Simpson's diversity index across productive rearrangements. In TCRdb, the immuneACCESS table is reduced to in-frame sequences with V and J assigned. These tables do not hold every clone; where another copy was compared, an unresolved V gene accounts for under half, and the others remain unexplained. D and trimming come from the DNA, and the V and J calls and clone size come from that table. The sample table lists around 160,000 clones, roughly 89% of them with a count of one. Clones ranked in the top ten supply 5.8% of the sample.

Summary of the overall study and its limitations: How much clinical and demographic metadata was included differed by source and by participant, and the metadata was provided uncurated.

Sequenced: PBMCs or T cells enriched from blood (not recorded which). The V and J segments used are TRBV9 and TRBJ2-5; the junction holds 8 bases that match TRBD1. The source of this sequence is a woman in her 50s who had been exposed to COVID-19. In nucleotide form, the sequence is TGTGCCAGCAGCTATGGACAGGGAGTGTCGGGGGAGACCCAGTACTTC. It codes for CASSYGQGVSGETQYF.